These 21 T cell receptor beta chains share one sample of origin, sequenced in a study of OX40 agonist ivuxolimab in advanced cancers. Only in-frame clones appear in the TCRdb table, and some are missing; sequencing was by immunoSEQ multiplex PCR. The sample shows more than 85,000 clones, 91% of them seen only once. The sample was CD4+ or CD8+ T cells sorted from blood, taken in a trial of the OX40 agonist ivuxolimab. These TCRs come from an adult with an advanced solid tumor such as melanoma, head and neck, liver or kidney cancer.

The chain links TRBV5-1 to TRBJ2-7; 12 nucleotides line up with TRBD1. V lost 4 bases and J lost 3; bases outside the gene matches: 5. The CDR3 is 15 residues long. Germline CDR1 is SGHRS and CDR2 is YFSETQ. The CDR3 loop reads CASSSGTGGFYEQYF. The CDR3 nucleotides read TGCGCCAGCAGCAGCGGGACAGGGGGCTTCTACGAGCAGTACTTC.

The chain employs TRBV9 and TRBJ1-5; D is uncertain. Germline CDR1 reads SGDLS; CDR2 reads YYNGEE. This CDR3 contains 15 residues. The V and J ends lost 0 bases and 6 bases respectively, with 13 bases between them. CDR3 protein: CASSVGPLKGQPQHF. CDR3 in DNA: TGTGCCAGCAGCGTAGGTCCATTGAAGGGTCAGCCCCAGCATTTT.

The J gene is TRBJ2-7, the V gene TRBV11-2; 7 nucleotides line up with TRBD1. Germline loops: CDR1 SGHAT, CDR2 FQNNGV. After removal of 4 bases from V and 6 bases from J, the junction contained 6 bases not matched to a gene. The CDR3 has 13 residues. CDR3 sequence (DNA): TGTGCCAGCAGCTCCGGACAGGTCTCCGAGCAGTACTTC. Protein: CASSSGQVSEQYF.

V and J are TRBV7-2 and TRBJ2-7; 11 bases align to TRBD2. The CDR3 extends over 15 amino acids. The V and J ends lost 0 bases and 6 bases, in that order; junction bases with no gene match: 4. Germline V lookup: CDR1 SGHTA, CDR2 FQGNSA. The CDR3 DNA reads TGTGCCAGCAGCTTAGCCCGGCTAGCGGGGGGCGAGCAGTACTTC. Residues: CASSLARLAGGEQYF.

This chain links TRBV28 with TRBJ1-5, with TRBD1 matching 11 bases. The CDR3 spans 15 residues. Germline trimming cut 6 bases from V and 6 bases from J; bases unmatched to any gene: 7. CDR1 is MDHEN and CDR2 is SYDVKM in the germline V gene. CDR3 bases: TGTGCCAGCAGCAGGACAGGGGGCGATCTTCAGCCCCAGCATTTT. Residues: CASSRTGGDLQPQHF.

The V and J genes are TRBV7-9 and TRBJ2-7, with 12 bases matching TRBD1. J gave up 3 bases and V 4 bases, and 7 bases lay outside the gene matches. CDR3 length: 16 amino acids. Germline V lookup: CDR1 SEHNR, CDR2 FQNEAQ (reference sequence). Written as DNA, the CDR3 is TGTGCCAGCAGCTCGAAGGGACAGGGGGCTTTCTACGAGCAGTACTTC. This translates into CASSSKGQGAFYEQYF. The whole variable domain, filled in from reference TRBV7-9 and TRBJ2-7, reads DTGVSQNPRHKITKRGQNVTFRCDPISEHNRLYWYRQTLGQGPEFLTYFQNEAQLEKSRLLSDRFSAERPKGSFSTLEIQRTEQGDSAMYLCASSSKGQGAFYEQYFGPGTRLTVT.

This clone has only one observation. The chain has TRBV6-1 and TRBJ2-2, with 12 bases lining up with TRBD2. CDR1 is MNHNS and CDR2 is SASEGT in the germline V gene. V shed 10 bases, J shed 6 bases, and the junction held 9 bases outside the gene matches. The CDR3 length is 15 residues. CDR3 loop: CATKIRLAGAGELFF. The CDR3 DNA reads TGTGCCACCAAAATACGACTAGCGGGAGCCGGGGAGCTGTTTTTT.

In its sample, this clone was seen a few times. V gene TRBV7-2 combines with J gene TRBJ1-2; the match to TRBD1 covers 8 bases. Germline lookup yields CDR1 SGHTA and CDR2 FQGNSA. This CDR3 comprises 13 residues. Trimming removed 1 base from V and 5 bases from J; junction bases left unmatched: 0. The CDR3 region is CASSLGTGYGYTF. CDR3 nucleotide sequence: TGTGCCAGCAGCTTAGGGACAGGGTATGGCTACACCTTC.

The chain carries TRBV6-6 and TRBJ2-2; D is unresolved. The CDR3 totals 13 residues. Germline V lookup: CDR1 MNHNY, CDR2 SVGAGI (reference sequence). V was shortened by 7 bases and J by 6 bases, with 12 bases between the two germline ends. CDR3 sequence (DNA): TGTGCCAGCAAGGATATGGGATCCGGGGAGCTGTTTTTT. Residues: CASKDMGSGELFF.

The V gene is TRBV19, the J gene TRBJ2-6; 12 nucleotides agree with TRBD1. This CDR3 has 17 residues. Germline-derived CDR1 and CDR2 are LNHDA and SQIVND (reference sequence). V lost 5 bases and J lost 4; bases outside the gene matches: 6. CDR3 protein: CASSQGQGAVGANVLTF. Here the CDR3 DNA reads TGTGCCAGTAGTCAGGGACAGGGGGCGGTCGGGGCCAACGTCCTGACTTTC.

In DNA form, the CDR3 reads TGTGCCAGCTCACCTCGGGAGCGGGGGACCGGGGAGCTGTTTTTT. Protein product: CASSPRERGTGELFF. The J gene is TRBJ2-2, the V gene TRBV18, with 8 bases identical to TRBD2. The V gene's germline CDR1 is KGHSH and CDR2 LQKENI. The CDR3 spans 15 residues. The V gene end was trimmed by 3 bases and the J gene end by 5 bases; junction bases not matched to a gene: 5. Combining the CDR3 with reference TRBV18 and TRBJ2-2 gives the whole variable domain NAGVMQNPRHLVRRRGQEARLRCSPMKGHSHVYWYRQLPEEGLKFMVYLQKENIIDESGMPKERFSAEFPKEGPSILRIQQVVRGDSAAYFCASSPRERGTGELFFGEGSRLTVL.

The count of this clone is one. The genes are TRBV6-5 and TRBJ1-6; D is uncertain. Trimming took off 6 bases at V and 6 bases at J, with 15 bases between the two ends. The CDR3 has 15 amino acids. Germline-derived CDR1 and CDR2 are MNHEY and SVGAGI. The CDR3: CASRVKGESNSPLHF. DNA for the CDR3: TGTGCCAGCAGGGTCAAGGGAGAGAGTAATTCACCCCTCCACTTT.

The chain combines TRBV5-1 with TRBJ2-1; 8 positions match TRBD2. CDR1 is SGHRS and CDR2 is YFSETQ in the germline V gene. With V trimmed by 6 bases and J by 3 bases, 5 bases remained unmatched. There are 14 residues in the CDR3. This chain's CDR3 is CASTPGLDYNEQFF. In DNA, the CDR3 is TGCGCCAGCACACCGGGACTAGACTACAATGAGCAGTTCTTC.

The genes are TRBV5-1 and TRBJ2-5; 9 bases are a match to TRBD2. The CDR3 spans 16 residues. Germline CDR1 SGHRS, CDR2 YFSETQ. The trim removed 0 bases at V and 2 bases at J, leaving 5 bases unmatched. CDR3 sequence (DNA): TGCGCCAGCAGCTTGGCCCTAGCGGGACATCAAGAGACCCAGTACTTC. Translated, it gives CASSLALAGHQETQYF.

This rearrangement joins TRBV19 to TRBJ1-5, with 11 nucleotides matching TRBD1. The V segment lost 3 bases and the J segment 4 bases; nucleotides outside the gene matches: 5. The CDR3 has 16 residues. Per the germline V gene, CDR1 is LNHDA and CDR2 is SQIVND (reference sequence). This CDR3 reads CASSMTGQGVNQPQHF. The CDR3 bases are TGTGCCAGTAGTATGACGGGACAGGGGGTAAATCAGCCCCAGCATTTT.

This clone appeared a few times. The CDR3 nucleotides are TGCGCCAGCAGCTTAGATGGCACAGATACGCAGTATTTT. Translating gives CASSLDGTDTQYF. The chain employs TRBV5-1 and TRBJ2-3, with D uncertain. Trimming left V 2 bases short and J 1 base short, with 5 bases between. The length of the CDR3 is 13 residues. Germline V gene lookup returns CDR1 SGHRS and CDR2 YFSETQ.

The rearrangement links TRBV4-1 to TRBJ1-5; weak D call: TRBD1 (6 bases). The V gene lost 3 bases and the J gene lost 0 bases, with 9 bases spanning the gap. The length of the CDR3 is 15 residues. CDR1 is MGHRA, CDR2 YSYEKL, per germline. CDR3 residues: CASSQRTVSNQPQHF. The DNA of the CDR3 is TGCGCCAGCAGCCAGAGGACAGTTAGCAATCAGCCCCAGCATTTT.

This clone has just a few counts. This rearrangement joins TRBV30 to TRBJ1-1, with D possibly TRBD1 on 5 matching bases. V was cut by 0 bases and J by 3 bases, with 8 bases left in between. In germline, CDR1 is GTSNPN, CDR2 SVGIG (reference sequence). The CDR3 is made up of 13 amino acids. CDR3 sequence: CAWSVLGDTEAFF. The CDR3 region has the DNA TGTGCCTGGAGTGTACTGGGGGACACTGAAGCTTTCTTT.

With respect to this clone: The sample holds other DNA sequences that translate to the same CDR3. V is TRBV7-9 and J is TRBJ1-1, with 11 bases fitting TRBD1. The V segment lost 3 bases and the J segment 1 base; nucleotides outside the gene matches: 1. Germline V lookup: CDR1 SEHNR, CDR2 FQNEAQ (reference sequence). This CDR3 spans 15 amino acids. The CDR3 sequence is CASSFGTGGNTEAFF. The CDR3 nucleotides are TGTGCCAGCAGCTTCGGGACAGGGGGGAACACTGAAGCTTTCTTT.

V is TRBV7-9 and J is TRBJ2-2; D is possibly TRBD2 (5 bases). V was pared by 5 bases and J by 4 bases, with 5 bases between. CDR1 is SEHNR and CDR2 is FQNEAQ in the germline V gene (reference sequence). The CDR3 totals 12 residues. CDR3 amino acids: CASSAGTGELFF. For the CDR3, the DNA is TGTGCCAGCAGCGCGGGCACCGGGGAGCTGTTTTTT.

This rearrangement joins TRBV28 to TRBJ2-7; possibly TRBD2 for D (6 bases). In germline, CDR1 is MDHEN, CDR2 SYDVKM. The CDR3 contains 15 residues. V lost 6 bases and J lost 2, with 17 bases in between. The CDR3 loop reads CASSLLGTGAYEQYF. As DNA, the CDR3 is TGTGCCAGCAGCCTCCTCGGGACTGGGGCCTACGAGCAGTACTTC.